These 3 T cell receptor beta chains share one sample of origin, sequenced in a study of CD8+ T cells in alopecia areata. cDNA serving as the sequencing template came from extracted, reverse transcribed RNA. Measured with immunoSEQ multiplex PCR; TCRdb has only the in-frame clones, and not every one. The table has 150,000 to 200,000 clones, 50% to 60% seen once. The sample consisted of CD4+ T cells sorted from blood. All receptors derive from a human donor in good health.

There are a few counts of this clone. The CDR3 is CASSREGNTQYF. CDR3 bases: TGTGCCAGCAGTCGGGAGGGAAATACGCAGTATTTT. The gene calls are TRBV6-5 and TRBJ2-3; 8 nucleotides match TRBD2. CDR1 MNHEY and CDR2 SVGAGI come from the germline V gene. The V gene end was trimmed by 5 bases and the J gene end by 7 bases; junction bases not matched to a gene: 2. This CDR3 region has 12 residues.

This chain connects TRBV29-1 to TRBJ2-7, with TRBD1 as a possible D gene (6 bases). CDR1 is SQVTM and CDR2 is ANQGSEA in the germline V gene. The V and J ends lost 6 bases and 2 bases respectively, with 17 bases between them. The length of the CDR3 is 14 residues. The CDR3 DNA reads TGCAGCGTCGCGTTTGGGACAAAGACCTACGAGCAGTACTTC. Translating gives CSVAFGTKTYEQYF.

The chain links TRBV25-1 to TRBJ2-7; D unclear. Trimming shortened V by 4 bases and J by 0 bases, and 7 bases separated the two germline ends. Per germline, CDR1 MGHDK and CDR2 SYGVNS. The CDR3 consists of 13 residues. CDR3 loop: CASSVTYSYEQYF. As DNA, the CDR3 is TGTGCCAGCAGTGTGACCTACTCCTACGAGCAGTACTTC.